The 21 T cell receptor beta chains below all came from one sample that was sequenced in a study of vaccination and CD4 T cells after COVID-19 (dated by TCRdb to the early 2020s). The library was built by means of PCR. Sequencing relied on an Illumina iSeq 100. At the Johns Hopkins FTIC core, DNA from the cultured CD4+ T cells underwent TCR sequencing with the Oncomine TCR Beta short-read assay. TCRdb reprocessed the public reads (quality trimming at Q25 with fastp, clone calling with MiXCR) and kept in-frame beta chains. Each CDR3 protein appears once, grouped with its most common genes and DNA. Counted in this sample were under 15,000 distinct CDR3 sequences; roughly 60% of them appeared once. About 18% of the sample is held by the ten biggest clonotypes. This specimen's treatment or condition label, interpreted: roughly 10-day PBMC culture with coronavirus spike peptide pools or control peptides (ViraFEST assay).

No antigen has been identified for these receptors. The sequencing here drew on cultured CD4+ T cells from blood, taken after SARS-CoV-2 vaccination. The receptor set was obtained from a human donor with COVID-19.

This clonotype turned up a few times. The chain uses TRBV5-1 and TRBJ1-5; 7 nucleotides match TRBD1. This CDR3 spans 14 amino acids. V shed 4 bases, J shed 2 bases, and the junction held 3 bases outside the gene matches. In germline, CDR1 is SGHRS, CDR2 YFSETQ. The CDR3 DNA follows: TGCGCCAGCAGCCCCGGACAGGGCAATCAGCCCCAGCATTTT. Its protein product is CASSPGQGNQPQHF.

V gene TRBV20-1 combines with J gene TRBJ2-7; D remains unclear. The CDR3 sequence is 14 residues long. Per the germline V gene, CDR1 is DFQATT and CDR2 is SNEGSKA (reference sequence). V was pared by 6 bases and J by 0 bases, with 15 bases between. This CDR3 is CSAALVRSSYEQYF. Written as DNA, the CDR3 is TGCAGTGCGGCCCTGGTCAGGAGCTCCTACGAGCAGTACTTC.

The V call is TRBV5-6, the J call TRBJ1-3; D unresolved. Trimming pared 2 bases from V and 6 bases from J, leaving 6 bases between. The CDR3 has 12 residues. CDR1 and CDR2 from the germline V gene are SGHDT and YYEEEE. The CDR3 sequence: CASSFQENTIYF. DNA of the CDR3: TGTGCCAGCAGCTTTCAGGAAAACACCATATATTTT.

The chain employs TRBV20-1 and TRBJ1-2; 7 bases line up with TRBD1. With 4 bases clipped from V and 6 bases from J, the junction kept 8 bases outside the gene matches. CDR3 length: 13 amino acids. Per the germline V gene, CDR1 is DFQATT and CDR2 is SNEGSKA (reference sequence). The CDR3 DNA follows: TGCAGTGCTACCTGGGGACAGACAAATGGCTACACCTTC. This gives the protein CSATWGQTNGYTF.

V and J are TRBV5-8 and TRBJ2-3, with 7 bases fitting TRBD2. Germline V gene lookup returns CDR1 SGHTS and CDR2 YDEGEE. This CDR3 is 14 amino acids long. The J segment lost 1 base and the V segment lost 4 bases, leaving 3 bases of the junction unmatched. The CDR3 loop is CASSLSGGTDTQYF. The CDR3 nucleotides are TGTGCCAGCAGCCTCAGCGGGGGCACAGATACGCAGTATTTT.

The chain combines TRBV7-9 with TRBJ1-5; TRBD1 is a possible D gene (5 bases). Deletions cut 1 base from V and 4 bases from J, with 11 bases between. Germline V lookup: CDR1 SEHNR, CDR2 FQNEAQ (reference sequence). The CDR3 has 15 residues. The CDR3 DNA reads as TGTGCCAGCAGCTTAGACAGGTCGGGGAATCAGCCCCAGCATTTT. Its protein is CASSLDRSGNQPQHF.

This clonotype has more than one count but fewer than ten. The rearrangement joins TRBV4-3 to TRBJ1-1, with unresolved D. CDR3 length equals 14 residues. CDR1 and CDR2 (germline): LGHNA, YSLEER. The V end was cut by 0 bases, the J end by 5 bases, with 10 bases between. CDR3 loop: CASSQDHGITEAFF. The CDR3 DNA follows: TGCGCCAGCAGCCAAGACCACGGCATTACTGAAGCTTTCTTT.

V is TRBV20-1 and J is TRBJ1-5; possibly TRBD1 for D (5 bases). CDR1 and CDR2 from the germline V gene are DFQATT and SNEGSKA (reference sequence). V was clipped by 2 bases and J by 7 bases, with 12 bases between them. CDR3 size: 13 residues. CDR3 loop: CSARKGSGQPQHF. As DNA, the CDR3 is TGCAGTGCTAGAAAGGGGTCAGGACAGCCCCAGCATTTT.

The chain recombines TRBV20-1 with TRBJ2-1; the match to TRBD2 covers 11 bases. V shed 0 bases and J 9 bases; nucleotides not matched to a gene: 10. The CDR3 covers 16 residues. CDR1 and CDR2 (germline): DFQATT, SNEGSKA (reference sequence). The CDR3 region is CSARDRTSGGAGEQFF. In DNA, the CDR3 is TGCAGTGCTAGAGACAGAACTAGCGGGGGAGCCGGTGAGCAGTTCTTC.

This chain links TRBV6-2 or TRBV6-3 with TRBJ1-6; no reliable D call. The V gene's germline CDR1 is MNHEY and CDR2 SVGEGT. This CDR3 spans 12 amino acids. Trimming shortened V by 4 bases and J by 7 bases, and 5 bases separated the two germline ends. The CDR3 region has the DNA TGTGCCAGCAGTTGGTCCAATTCACCCCTCCACTTT. Amino acids: CASSWSNSPLHF.

This clonotype was detected a few times. The J gene is TRBJ2-5, the V gene TRBV12-1; TRBD2 reflects the table's D call only, with no check against the DNA. TRBV12-1 is shown as a pseudogene. The CDR3 is 19 residues long. CDR3 nucleotides: TGTGCCAGCAGCTTTGCCCATAGGACTAGCGGGGCCACGGGGGAGACCCAGTACTTC. The encoded protein is CASSFAHRTSGATGETQYF.

The genes are TRBV6-5 and TRBJ1-5; maybe TRBD1 (6 bases). This CDR3 is built from 15 residues. With 4 bases removed from V and 3 bases from J, the gap between germline ends came to 13 bases. Germline-derived CDR1 and CDR2 are MNHEY and SVGAGI. CDR3 protein: CASSSTGKNNQPQHF. The CDR3 coding sequence is TGTGCCAGCAGTTCCACAGGGAAGAACAATCAGCCCCAGCATTTT.

V usage is TRBV27 and J usage is TRBJ1-6; D is ambiguous. The CDR3 totals 16 residues. Germline values: CDR1 MNHEY, CDR2 SMNVEV (reference sequence). The V and J ends lost 5 bases and 0 bases respectively, with 11 bases between them. CDR3 region: CASSPGLSSYNSPLHF. The CDR3 nucleotides read TGTGCCAGCAGTCCCGGGCTTAGCTCCTATAATTCACCCCTCCACTTT.

This chain connects TRBV7-2 to TRBJ1-1; D gene unclear. The germline gives CDR1 SGHTA, CDR2 FQGNSA. V was shortened by 4 bases and J by 9 bases, with 21 bases between the two germline ends. The CDR3 has 15 amino acids. CDR3 sequence reads: CASSSGGMAREKAFF. The CDR3 DNA reads TGTGCCAGCAGCTCCGGTGGGATGGCGAGGGAAAAAGCTTTCTTT.

The rearrangement joins TRBV7-8 to TRBJ2-6; D gene ambiguous. Germline lookup yields CDR1 SGHVS and CDR2 FQNEAQ. The CDR3 extends over 13 amino acids. Trimming took off 4 bases at V and 3 bases at J, with 4 bases between the two ends. The CDR3 reads CASSWGGANVLTF. Written as DNA, the CDR3 is TGTGCCAGCAGCTGGGGTGGGGCCAACGTCCTGACTTTC.

CDR3: CASSYSLDKDGYTF. CDR3 bases: TGTGCCAGCAGTTACTCTCTAGACAAAGATGGCTACACCTTC. The chain joins TRBV6-5 to TRBJ1-2; D is unresolved. V lost 0 bases to trimming and J lost 6 bases, with 11 bases between them. Germline CDR1 reads MNHEY; CDR2 reads SVGAGI. The CDR3 has 14 amino acids.

V and J are TRBV5-5 and TRBJ2-7, with D tentatively TRBD2 (5 bases). V was trimmed by 0 bases and J by 3 bases, leaving 10 bases between them. The CDR3 covers 14 residues. Germline assignment: CDR1 SGHKS and CDR2 YYEKEE (reference sequence). CDR3 in amino acids: CASSLDGGFYEQYF. Here the CDR3 DNA reads TGTGCCAGCAGCTTGGATGGAGGTTTCTACGAGCAGTACTTC.

This clonotype has only a few counts. This rearrangement joins TRBV30 to TRBJ1-1; D is uncertain. The CDR3 contains 9 residues. Deletions cut 4 bases from V and 7 bases from J, with 4 bases between. Germline V gene data show CDR1 as GTSNPN and CDR2 as SVGIG (reference sequence). CDR3 protein: CAWISEAFF. CDR3 in DNA: TGTGCCTGGATAAGTGAAGCTTTCTTT. Together with reference TRBV30 and TRBJ1-1, the CDR3 gives the full variable domain: SQTIHQWPATLVQPVGSPLSLECTVEGTSNPNLYWYRQAAGRGLQLLFYSVGIGQISSEVPQNLSASRPQDRQFILSSKKLLLSDSGFYLCAWISEAFFGQGTRLTVV.

This chain uses TRBV7-2 with TRBJ2-7; 7 positions agree with TRBD1. The CDR3 length is 16 residues. CDR1 SGHTA and CDR2 FQGNSA come from the germline V gene. The V segment lost 5 bases and the J segment 3 bases; nucleotides outside the gene matches: 13. CDR3 sequence (DNA): TGTGCCAGCAGCGTTACCTCGGGACAGCCCAGCTACGAGCAGTACTTC. Translation gives CASSVTSGQPSYEQYF. Filled out from reference TRBV7-2 and TRBJ2-7, the complete variable domain reads GAGVSQSPSNKVTEKGKDVELRCDPISGHTALYWYRQSLGQGLEFLIYFQGNSAPDKSGLPSDRFSAERTGGSVSTLTIQRTQQEDSAVYLCASSVTSGQPSYEQYFGPGTRLTVT.

There are a few counts of this clonotype. V is TRBV20-1 and J is TRBJ2-5, with 8 bases aligning to TRBD2. Trimming cost V 3 bases and J 5 bases; bases outside gene matches: 11. CDR1 DFQATT and CDR2 SNEGSKA come from the germline V gene (reference sequence). The CDR3 consists of 15 residues. CDR3 DNA sequence: TGCAGTGCTAGGTTGGGGCGGGGGGTTTCGGAGACCCAGTACTTC. Its translation: CSARLGRGVSETQYF.

The V call is TRBV6-1, the J call TRBJ1-2, with a possible D match to TRBD1 (5 bases). Trimming cost V 3 bases and J 0 bases, with 8 bases left between them. CDR3 length: 14 amino acids. CDR1 is MNHNS and CDR2 is SASEGT in the germline V gene. The chain's CDR3 is CASSDQGTNYGYTF. For the CDR3, the DNA is TGTGCCAGCAGTGATCAGGGCACTAACTATGGCTACACCTTC.